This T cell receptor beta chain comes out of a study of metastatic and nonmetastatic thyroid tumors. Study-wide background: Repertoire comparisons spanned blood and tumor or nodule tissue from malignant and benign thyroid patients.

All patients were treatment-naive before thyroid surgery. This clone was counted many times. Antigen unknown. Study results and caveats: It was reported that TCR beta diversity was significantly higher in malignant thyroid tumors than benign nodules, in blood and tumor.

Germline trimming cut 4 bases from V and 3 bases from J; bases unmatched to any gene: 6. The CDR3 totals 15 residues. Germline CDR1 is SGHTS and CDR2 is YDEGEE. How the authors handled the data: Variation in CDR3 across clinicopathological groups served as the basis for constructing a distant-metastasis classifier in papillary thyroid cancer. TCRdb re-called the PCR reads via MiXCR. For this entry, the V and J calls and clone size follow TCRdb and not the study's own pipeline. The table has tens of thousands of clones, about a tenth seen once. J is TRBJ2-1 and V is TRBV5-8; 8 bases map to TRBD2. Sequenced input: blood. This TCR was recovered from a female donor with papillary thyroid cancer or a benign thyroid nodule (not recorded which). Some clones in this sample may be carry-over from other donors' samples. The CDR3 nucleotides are TGTGCCAGCAGCCGTGGACTAGCTTTCTACAATGAGCAGTTCTTC. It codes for CASSRGLAFYNEQFF.